The rows below give T cell receptor beta chains drawn from one sample of a study of OX40 agonist ivuxolimab in advanced cancers. Some clones are missing from TCRdb's copy, which holds only in-frame ones; the method was immunoSEQ multiplex PCR. Seen here are 70,000 to 95,000 clones, more than 85% observed once, and the top ten hold roughly 1.1%. The starting material was CD4+ or CD8+ T cells sorted from blood, obtained in a trial of the OX40 agonist ivuxolimab. These receptor sequences come from an adult with an advanced solid tumor such as melanoma, head and neck, liver or kidney cancer. Both conserved end residues are part of each CDR3. A D gene is named only where the DNA matches it firmly. Not all rows give a size; the values are once, few, many and, for expanded clones, a class.

TRBD1 | - | 14 | TRBJ2-5 | TRBV11-2 | TGTGCCAGCAGCCCACAGGGGGACCAAGAGACCCAGTACTTC | CASSPQGDQETQYF
- | - | 10 | TRBJ1-2 | TRBV29-1 | TGCAGCGTTTTCCAGGATGGCTACACCTTC | CSVFQDGYTF
TRBD2 | - | 15 | TRBJ2-1 | TRBV28 | TGTGCCAGCAGTCCCCGACTAGCGGGAGCTGGTGAGCAGTTCTTC | CASSPRLAGAGEQFF
- | - | 17 | TRBJ2-7 | TRBV19 | TGTGCCAGCAGTACTGGGCTCCTGGGCGGCCCTTCCTACGAGCAGTACTTC | CASSTGLLGGPSYEQYF
- | - | 13 | TRBJ2-3 | TRBV7-8 | TGTGCCAGCAGCTTCAAATCCCAAGATACGCAGTATTTT | CASSFKSQDTQYF
- | few | 15 | TRBJ1-5 | TRBV2 | TGTGCCAGCAGTCCCCGGGACAATAGCAATCAGCCCCAGCATTTT | CASSPRDNSNQPQHF
- | - | 15 | TRBJ1-4 | TRBV2 | TGTGCCAGCAGACGGACAGATGCAACTAATGAAAAACTGTTTTTT | CASRRTDATNEKLFF
TRBD1 | - | 15 | TRBJ1-5 | TRBV30 | TGTGCCTGGACCCCGGGACAGGGTGGGAACCAGCCCCAGCATTTT | CAWTPGQGGNQPQHF
- | - | 14 | TRBJ2-7 | TRBV10-2 | TGCGCCAGCAGACCCGGACTCGGGTCCGTCGAGCAGTACTTC | CASRPGLGSVEQYF
- | - | 13 | TRBJ2-3 | TRBV5-1 | TGCGCCAGCAGCTTTCTTTTTGGGGATACGCAGTATTTT | CASSFLFGDTQYF
TRBD2 | once | 14 | TRBJ2-7 | TRBV7-9 | TGTGCCAGCAGCGCCGGGACTAGCGGGAATGTGCAGTACTTC | CASSAGTSGNVQYF
- | - | 13 | TRBJ1-2 | TRBV4-3 | TGCGCCAGCAGCCAGGGCACAGGGCAAGGCTACACCTTC | CASSQGTGQGYTF
- | - | 14 | TRBJ1-2 | TRBV4-3 | TGCGCCAGCAGAAGAACTGCTCAGGGCGCCGGCTACACCTTC | CASRRTAQGAGYTF
- | - | 12 | TRBJ1-5 | TRBV30 | TGTGCCTGGAGCCAGGTCAATCAGCCCCAGCATTTT | CAWSQVNQPQHF
- | - | 11 | TRBJ2-3 | TRBV14 | TGTGCCAGCAGCCAAGGTCGTACGCAGTATTTT | CASSQGRTQYF
TRBD2 | - | 15 | TRBJ2-7 | TRBV5-1 | TGCGCCAGCAGCCCCGTAGCGGGAGGGGCCTACGAGCAGTACTTC | CASSPVAGGAYEQYF
- | - | 16 | TRBJ1-3 | TRBV15 | TGTGCCACCAGCAGAGATCCCCGGGGTTCGGGAAACACCATATATTTT | CATSRDPRGSGNTIYF
- | - | 11 | TRBJ2-7 | TRBV5-1 | TGCGCCAGCAGCTTGGAATACGAGCAGTACTTC | CASSLEYEQYF
- | - | 15 | TRBJ2-3 | TRBV7-2 | TGTGCCAGCAGCTTACATAGCGGTTCATCTAATACGCAGTATTTT | CASSLHSGSSNTQYF
TRBD1 | - | 13 | TRBJ2-7 | TRBV14 | TGTGCCAGCAGCCACTGGGACAGCTACGAGCAGTACTTC | CASSHWDSYEQYF
- | - | 11 | TRBJ2-7 | TRBV7-9 | TGTGCCAGCAGCTCCATGGTCGAGCAGTACTTC | CASSSMVEQYF
- | - | 15 | TRBJ2-3 | TRBV19 | TGTGCCAGTAGTATCCAGAGGGCGCGCACAGATACGCAGTATTTT | CASSIQRARTDTQYF
- | - | 15 | TRBJ2-2 | TRBV5-6 | TGTGCCAGCAGCTACGCGGACAGGAACACCGGGGAGCTGTTTTTT | CASSYADRNTGELFF
- | - | 13 | TRBJ1-5 | TRBV7-2 | TGTGCCAGCAGCAGTGGGAACAATCAGCCCCAGCATTTT | CASSSGNNQPQHF
- | - | 12 | TRBJ2-3 | TRBV7-2 | TGTGCCAGCAGCGCGGTCGGAGATACGCAGTATTTT | CASSAVGDTQYF
- | few | 11 | TRBJ2-5 | TRBV14 | TGTGCCAGCAGCCTAGGGGAGACCCAGTACTTC | CASSLGETQYF
TRBD1 | - | 17 | TRBJ1-5 | TRBV6-4 | TGTGCCAGCAGTGGCAGGGGGCGAATAAGGAGCAATCAGCCCCAGCATTTT | CASSGRGRIRSNQPQHF
TRBD2 | - | 16 | TRBJ2-7 | TRBV10-2 | TGCGCCAGCAGACCCACGGGACTAGCGGGAGATTACGAGCAGTACTTC | CASRPTGLAGDYEQYF
TRBD2 | - | 14 | TRBJ2-3 | TRBV7-2 | TGTGCCAGCAGCTACCAAGCGGGAGGGCCTTTGCAGTATTTT | CASSYQAGGPLQYF
- | - | 12 | TRBJ2-3 | TRBV19 | TGTGCCAGTAGCGGACTGGCCGATACGCAGTATTTT | CASSGLADTQYF
- | - | 18 | TRBJ1-3 | TRBV5-1 | TGCGCCAGCAGCACGAACGGGGCAGGGGAAGGCGCTGGAAACACCATATATTTT | CASSTNGAGEGAGNTIYF
- | - | 12 | TRBJ1-2 | TRBV2 | TGTGCCAGCAGTGAAGGGGGACGGGGCTACACCTTC | CASSEGGRGYTF
TRBD2 | - | 17 | TRBJ2-1 | TRBV4-1 | TGCGCCAGCAGCCAAGAACCCACTAGCGGGGCCTACAATGAGCAGTTCTTC | CASSQEPTSGAYNEQFF
- | - | 14 | TRBJ1-5 | TRBV28 | TGTGCCAGCAGTTCCGCATCAGGGAATCAGCCCCAGCATTTT | CASSSASGNQPQHF
TRBD1 | - | 15 | TRBJ1-3 | TRBV2 | TGTGCCAGCAGTCGACAGGGGGTTTCTGGAAACACCATATATTTT | CASSRQGVSGNTIYF
- | - | 11 | TRBJ2-7 | TRBV6-1 | TGTGCCAGTAAGGGTGTCCACGAGCAGTACTTC | CASKGVHEQYF
TRBD2 | - | 16 | TRBJ2-1 | TRBV7-2 | TGTGCCAGCAGCTTAGTATCTAGCGGGAGGTTCCATGAGCAGTTCTTC | CASSLVSSGRFHEQFF
TRBD2 | - | 16 | TRBJ2-3 | TRBV6-6 | TGTGCCAGCAGTTGGGGACTAGCGGGAGCAGTAGATACGCAGTATTTT | CASSWGLAGAVDTQYF
TRBD1 | - | 22 | TRBJ2-6 | TRBV5-1 | TGCGCCAGCAGCTCAACAGAAGGACAGGGGACCCACGGGGTCTCTGGGGCCAACGTCCTGACTTTC | CASSSTEGQGTHGVSGANVLTF
- | few | 12 | TRBJ1-3 | TRBV7-9 | TGTGCCAGCAGCGTATCTGGGAACACCATATATTTT | CASSVSGNTIYF
TRBD2 | - | 16 | TRBJ2-3 | TRBV7-2 | TGTGCCAGCACCAATACCCTAGCGGGAGGTGGGGATACGCAGTATTTT | CASTNTLAGGGDTQYF
- | - | 15 | TRBJ2-7 | TRBV7-2 | TGTGCCAGCAGCTTACGGCGTTCGTGGGGGAGCGAGCAGTACTTC | CASSLRRSWGSEQYF
TRBD1 | - | 14 | TRBJ2-7 | TRBV5-1 | TGCGCCAGCAGCTTGCCGGGACAGGGGTACGAGCAGTACTTC | CASSLPGQGYEQYF
- | - | 16 | TRBJ1-5 | TRBV19 | TGTGCCAGTAGTATTAAGAGGGGAGGTAGCAATCAGCCCCAGCATTTT | CASSIKRGGSNQPQHF
TRBD2 | - | 19 | TRBJ2-1 | TRBV5-1 | TGCGCCAGCAGCTTGGGGGGGACTAGCGGGAGGGCCGGGCGCGATGAGCAGTTCTTC | CASSLGGTSGRAGRDEQFF
- | - | 14 | TRBJ1-2 | TRBV15 | TGTGCCACCAGCAGGGGGGGGGCGGACTATGGCTACACCTTC | CATSRGGADYGYTF
TRBD2 | - | 17 | TRBJ2-7 | TRBV5-4 | TGTGCCAGCAGCCCGGTTTTAGGGAGCGGGAGCTCCTACGAGCAGTACTTC | CASSPVLGSGSSYEQYF
- | once | 16 | TRBJ2-1 | TRBV10-3 | TGTGCCATCAGTGATCGAGTAGTGAGCTCCTACAATGAGCAGTTCTTC | CAISDRVVSSYNEQFF
TRBD1 | - | 16 | TRBJ2-1 | TRBV5-1 | TGCGCCAGCAGCTTGACGACAGGGGGCATCGGCAATGAGCAGTTCTTC | CASSLTTGGIGNEQFF
- | - | 14 | TRBJ2-1 | TRBV11-2 | TGTGCCAGCAGCTCGGGGGTGGGGGCTACTGAGCAGTTCTTC | CASSSGVGATEQFF
TRBD1 | - | 17 | TRBJ2-7 | TRBV5-1 | TGCGCCAGCAGCTGGCCCAAAAGCAGGGGGCGCACCTACGAGCAGTACTTC | CASSWPKSRGRTYEQYF
TRBD2 | - | 15 | TRBJ2-6 | TRBV2 | TGTGCCAGCAGTGGAGGCGGGGGTGGGGCCAACGTCCTGACTTTC | CASSGGGGGANVLTF
- | - | 15 | TRBJ2-7 | TRBV4-2 | TGTGCCAGCAGCCAAGATGTGACTGGGCAGTACGAGCAGTACTTC | CASSQDVTGQYEQYF
- | once | 15 | TRBJ1-2 | TRBV28 | TGTGCCAGCAGCTCAACAGGGCGAAGTACCTATGGCTACACCTTC | CASSSTGRSTYGYTF
- | - | 16 | TRBJ1-2 | TRBV2 | TGTGCCAGCAGTGAAGGAAAAGGGGGTGCTTGGGGTGGCTACACCTTC | CASSEGKGGAWGGYTF
TRBD2 | - | 16 | TRBJ2-1 | TRBV28 | TGTGCCAGCAGTCCTAGCGGGAGCCGTCCTAGGGATGAGCAGTTCTTC | CASSPSGSRPRDEQFF
- | - | 13 | TRBJ1-1 | TRBV5-8 | TGTGCCAGCAGCCGCGTAAGAGGCGGTGAAGCTTTCTTT | CASSRVRGGEAFF
- | - | 14 | TRBJ1-5 | TRBV19 | TGTGCCAGTAGTATAGCCCCGGTCAATCAGCCCCAGCATTTT | CASSIAPVNQPQHF
TRBD2 | - | 16 | TRBJ2-5 | TRBV5-1 | TGCGCCAGCAGCTTGGGGGGGCTAGCGGGAGGAGAGACCCAGTACTTC | CASSLGGLAGGETQYF
- | - | 14 | TRBJ2-3 | TRBV7-9 | TGTGCCAGCAGCAGCGCGGGCAGGACAGATACGCAGTATTTT | CASSSAGRTDTQYF